Following are 11 T cell receptor beta chains from one sample sequenced in a study of T cells in Graves' hyperthyroidism and ophthalmopathy. What was amplified from RNA transcripts were TCR beta CDR3 regions. The HTBI primer set drove a first-round RT-PCR of the TCR CDR3. Each CDR3 protein gets one entry after TCRdb re-called the multiplex PCR reads with MiXCR. The data show approximately 360,000 distinct CDR3 sequences, approximately 25% seen once. The sequenced sample consisted of blood. The source of these receptors is a man in his fifties or sixties with Graves' hyperthyroidism.

This clonotype was seen many times. The chain uses TRBV3-1 and TRBJ2-1, with D unclear. Germline V gene sequence: CDR1 LGHDT, CDR2 YNNKEL (reference sequence). The CDR3 consists of 14 residues. V gave up 4 bases and J gave up 7 bases, with 14 bases separating them. CDR3 coding DNA: TGTGCCAGCAGCCGGATAGGGCGATTAAATGAGCAGTTCTTC. The encoded protein is CASSRIGRLNEQFF.

This clonotype was detected only a few times. This chain joins TRBV12-3 or TRBV12-4 and TRBJ1-1; D might be TRBD1 (6 bases). Deletions cut 5 bases from V and 1 base from J, with 14 bases between. The CDR3 extends over 15 amino acids. The CDR3 region has the DNA TGTGCCAGCAGTGGTACCGGGACACAGAACACTGAAGCTTTCTTT. Its protein is CASSGTGTQNTEAFF.

In regard to this clonotype: Being one base from a much bigger clone, this may be a read error. The rearrangement uses TRBV2 and TRBJ1-1; D uncertain. The CDR3 spans 12 residues. The germline CDR1 and CDR2 sequences are SNHLY and FYNNEI. In DNA, the CDR3 is TGTGCCAGCAGTGGGTCGAACACTGGAGCTTTCTTT. Translation gives CASSGSNTGAFF.

This clonotype was observed many times. The chain couples TRBV6-1 to TRBJ2-7, with 10 bases fitting TRBD1. The CDR3 has 14 amino acids. V lost 7 bases to trimming and J lost 7 bases; unmatched junction nucleotides: 10. CDR1 and CDR2 (germline): MNHNS, SASEGT. The CDR3 loop is CASTPGQGPWEQYF. In DNA form, the CDR3 reads TGTGCCAGCACCCCGGGACAGGGGCCATGGGAGCAGTACTTC.

Note on this clonotype: Given a much more abundant clone one base away, this may be a read error. The chain employs TRBV5-1 and TRBJ2-1, with D unclear. This CDR3 has 14 amino acids. Germline values: CDR1 SGHRS, CDR2 YFSETQ. CDR3 loop: CASSFFRENNEQLF. The CDR3 DNA is TGCGCCAGCAGCTTTTTTAGAGAGAACAATGAGCAGTTGTTC.

The rearrangement links TRBV18 to TRBJ2-1; 10 nucleotides line up with TRBD1. Trimming took 6 bases from V and 3 from J; bases not matched to a gene: 5. The CDR3 has 15 residues. The germline gives CDR1 KGHSH, CDR2 LQKENI. CDR3 loop: CASSQGTGDYNEQFF. DNA for the CDR3: TGTGCCAGCTCCCAGGGGACAGGGGACTACAATGAGCAGTTCTTC.

This clonotype was found a few times. The genes are TRBV27 and TRBJ1-6, with TRBD1 identical over 9 bases. The CDR3 runs to 15 residues. The junction had 8 bases not matched to a gene; V was cut back by 6 bases and J by 8 bases. The germline V gene encodes CDR1 MNHEY and CDR2 SMNVEV (reference sequence). CDR3 region: CASRTLGTGYSPLHF. The CDR3, as DNA: TGTGCCAGCAGAACTCTCGGGACAGGGTATTCACCCCTCCACTTT.

The sample holds many counts of this clonotype. The V call is TRBV12-3 or TRBV12-4, the J call TRBJ2-7; TRBD1 agrees at 10 bases. The CDR3 sequence is 14 residues long. Germline trimming cut 5 bases from V and 4 bases from J; bases unmatched to any gene: 5. CDR3 region: CASSRGQGGYEQYF. As DNA, the CDR3 is TGTGCCAGCAGTAGAGGACAGGGGGGTTACGAGCAGTACTTC.

Written as DNA, the CDR3 is TGTGCCAGCAGCCAGAGGGGCCGGCTAACCTACGAGCAGTACTTC. Its protein is CASSQRGRLTYEQYF. J is TRBJ2-7 and V is TRBV11-2, with D perhaps being TRBD1 or TRBD2 (5 bases each). CDR3 length: 15 residues. Germline V gene lookup returns CDR1 SGHAT and CDR2 FQNNGV. Trimming left V 5 bases short and J 2 bases short, with 16 bases between.

This clonotype came up a few times. The rearrangement links TRBV30 to TRBJ2-7; TRBD1 is a possible D gene (6 bases). V shed 7 bases and J shed 2 bases, with 18 bases lying between them. The CDR3 length is 14 residues. Per the germline V gene, CDR1 is GTSNPN and CDR2 is SVGIG (reference sequence). Here the CDR3 DNA reads TGTGCCTCGACTTTCCAGGGGCTTCCCTACGAGCAGTACTTC. Its translation: CASTFQGLPYEQYF. The variable domain in full, completed from reference TRBV30 and TRBJ2-7, reads SQTIHQWPATLVQPVGSPLSLECTVEGTSNPNLYWYRQAAGRGLQLLFYSVGIGQISSEVPQNLSASRPQDRQFILSSKKLLLSDSGFYLCASTFQGLPYEQYFGPGTRLTVT.

This clonotype was recorded a few times. The genes are TRBV28 and TRBJ2-7; D gene uncertain. V lost 0 bases, J lost 5 bases, and 14 bases lay in between. CDR1 is MDHEN and CDR2 is SYDVKM in the germline V gene. The CDR3 spans 15 residues. The CDR3 reads CASSLWGRLGDEQYF. The CDR3 DNA sequence: TGTGCCAGCAGTTTATGGGGCCGCCTTGGGGACGAGCAGTACTTC.